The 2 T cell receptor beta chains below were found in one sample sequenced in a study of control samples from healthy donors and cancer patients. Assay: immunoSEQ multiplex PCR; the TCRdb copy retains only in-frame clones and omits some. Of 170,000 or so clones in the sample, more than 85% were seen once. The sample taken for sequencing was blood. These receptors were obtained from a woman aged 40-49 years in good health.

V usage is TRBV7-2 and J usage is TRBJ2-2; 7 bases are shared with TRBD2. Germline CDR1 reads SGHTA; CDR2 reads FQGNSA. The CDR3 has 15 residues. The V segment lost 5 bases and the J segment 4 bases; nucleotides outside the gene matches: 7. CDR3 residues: CASSLSGGITGELFF. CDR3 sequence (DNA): TGTGCCAGCAGCCTTTCGGGGGGAATCACCGGGGAGCTGTTTTTT. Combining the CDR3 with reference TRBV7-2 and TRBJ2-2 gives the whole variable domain GAGVSQSPSNKVTEKGKDVELRCDPISGHTALYWYRQSLGQGLEFLIYFQGNSAPDKSGLPSDRFSAERTGGSVSTLTIQRTQQEDSAVYLCASSLSGGITGELFFGEGSRLTVL.

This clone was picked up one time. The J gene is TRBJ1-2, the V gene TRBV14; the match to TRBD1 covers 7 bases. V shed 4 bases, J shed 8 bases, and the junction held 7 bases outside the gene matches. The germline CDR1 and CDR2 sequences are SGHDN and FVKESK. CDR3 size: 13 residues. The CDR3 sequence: CASSPQGVEGYTF. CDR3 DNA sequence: TGTGCCAGCAGCCCTCAGGGGGTCGAAGGCTACACCTTC.